This is a list of T cell receptor beta chains from one sample in a study of T cell repertoires in cytomegalovirus infection. These receptors have no identified antigens. TCRdb recomputed calls from the reads with MiXCR, one row per CDR3 protein. The sample shows approximately 990,000 distinct CDR3 sequences, less than 35% of them seen only once. The material sequenced was cultured CD8+ T cells from PBMCs, taken from culture after CMV antigen stimulation. The receptors shown here come from a human donor in good health (CMV status not recorded). Some clones in this sample may be carry-over from other donors' samples. CDR3s include the opening cysteine and the closing phenylalanine or tryptophan. D genes are given only for firm matches. Clone size, where shown, is once, few, many, or a class for clones that have expanded.

j_call clone_size v_call d_call cdr3_aa cdr3_nt
TRBJ2-3 - TRBV6-2/TRBV6-3 TRBD2 CASSYLRGGADFSSTDTQYF TGTGCCAGCAGTTACCTTCGCGGGGGGGCGGATTTCTCTAGCACAGATACGCAGTATTTT
TRBJ2-3 - TRBV2 - CASIGEGPTSSTDTQYF TGTGCCAGCATTGGCGAGGGTCCCACCTCAAGCACAGATACGCAGTATTTT
TRBJ2-5 few TRBV20-1 - CSAPDTTTYQETQYF TGCAGTGCTCCTGACACGACAACGTACCAAGAGACCCAGTACTTC
TRBJ1-2 - TRBV12-5 - CASGLYSNYGYTF TGTGCTAGTGGTTTGTACAGTAACTATGGCTACACCTTC
TRBJ1-5 - TRBV19 TRBD1 CASSIPFPGGRSNQPQHF TGTGCCAGTAGTATCCCCTTTCCAGGGGGCAGGAGCAATCAGCCCCAGCATTTT
TRBJ2-7 few TRBV7-9 - CASSKSPGTFYEQYF TGTGCCAGCAGCAAATCCCCCGGGACATTCTACGAGCAGTACTTC
TRBJ2-1 once TRBV6-6 - CVSSPSDEQFF TGTGTCAGCAGTCCATCCGATGAGCAGTTCTTC
TRBJ1-2 few TRBV4-3 TRBD1 CASSQWAGGGDLYGYTF TGCGCCAGCAGCCAATGGGCAGGGGGCGGCGACCTCTATGGCTACACCTTC
TRBJ1-1 - TRBV4-1 - CASSQDVVQGNVNWAFF TGCGCCAGCAGCCAAGATGTGGTACAGGGCAACGTGAATTGGGCTTTCTTT
TRBJ1-2 - TRBV14 - CASSRAVTETNYGYTF TGTGCCAGCAGCCGCGCCGTGACAGAGACCAACTATGGCTACACCTTC
TRBJ1-4 few TRBV2 TRBD1 CASNQGVKLFF TGTGCCAGCAACCAGGGGGTGAAACTGTTTTTT
TRBJ2-7 many TRBV7-2 - CASSPLDYEQYF TGTGCCAGCAGCCCTTTGGACTACGAGCAGTACTTC
TRBJ1-2 - TRBV7-9 - CASSLNRESHGYTF TGTGCCAGCAGCTTAAACAGGGAGTCCCATGGCTACACCTTC
TRBJ2-1 - TRBV20-1 - CSARVRDYDYNEQFF TGCAGTGCTAGAGTTAGAGACTATGACTACAATGAGCAGTTCTTC